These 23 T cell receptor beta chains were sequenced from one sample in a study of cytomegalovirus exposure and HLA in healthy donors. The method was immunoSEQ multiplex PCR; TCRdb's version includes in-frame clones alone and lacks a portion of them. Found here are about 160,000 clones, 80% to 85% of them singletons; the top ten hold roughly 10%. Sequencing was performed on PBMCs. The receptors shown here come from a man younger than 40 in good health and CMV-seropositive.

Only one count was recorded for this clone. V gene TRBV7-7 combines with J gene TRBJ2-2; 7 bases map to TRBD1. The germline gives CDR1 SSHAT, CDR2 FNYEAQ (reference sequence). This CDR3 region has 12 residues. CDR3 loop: CGHRGNTGELFF. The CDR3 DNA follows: TGTGGACACAGGGGTAACACCGGGGAGCTGTTTTTT.

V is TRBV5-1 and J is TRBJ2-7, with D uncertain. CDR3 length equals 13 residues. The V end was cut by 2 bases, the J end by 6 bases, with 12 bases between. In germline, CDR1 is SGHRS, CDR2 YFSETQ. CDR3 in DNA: TGCGCCAGCAGCTTCCCCTGGCAATCCGAGCAGTACTTC. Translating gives CASSFPWQSEQYF.

The CDR3 DNA reads TGTGCCAGCAGCTTGACTAGCGGACCTACTGTTGAGCAGTTCTTC. Translated: CASSLTSGPTVEQFF. This chain links TRBV28 with TRBJ2-1; TRBD2 matches 9 bases. Germline V gives CDR1 MDHEN, CDR2 SYDVKM. The V segment lost 6 bases and the J segment 9 bases; nucleotides outside the gene matches: 12. This CDR3 comprises 15 residues.

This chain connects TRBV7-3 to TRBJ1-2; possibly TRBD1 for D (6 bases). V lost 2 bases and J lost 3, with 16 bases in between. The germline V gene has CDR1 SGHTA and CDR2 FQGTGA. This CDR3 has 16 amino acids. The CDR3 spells CASSLGYRVLDYGYTF. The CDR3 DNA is TGTGCCAGCAGCTTAGGGTACAGGGTTTTGGACTATGGCTACACCTTC.

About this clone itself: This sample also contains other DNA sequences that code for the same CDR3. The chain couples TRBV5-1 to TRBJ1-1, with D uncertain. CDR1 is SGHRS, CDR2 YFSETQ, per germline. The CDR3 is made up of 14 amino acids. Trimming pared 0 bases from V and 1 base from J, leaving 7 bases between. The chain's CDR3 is CASSLAPGNTEAFF. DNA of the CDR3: TGCGCCAGCAGCTTGGCACCAGGGAACACTGAAGCTTTCTTT.

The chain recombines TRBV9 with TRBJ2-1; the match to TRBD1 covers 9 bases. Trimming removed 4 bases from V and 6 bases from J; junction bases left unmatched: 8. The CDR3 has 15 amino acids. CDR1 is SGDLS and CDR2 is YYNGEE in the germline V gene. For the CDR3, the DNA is TGTGCCAGCAGCCCAGGGGACAGGGAAATCAATGAGCAGTTCTTC. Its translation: CASSPGDREINEQFF.

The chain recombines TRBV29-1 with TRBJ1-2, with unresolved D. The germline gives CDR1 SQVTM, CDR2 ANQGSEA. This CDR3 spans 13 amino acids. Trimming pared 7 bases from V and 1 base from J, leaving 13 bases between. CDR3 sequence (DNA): TGCAGCGCTCTTTTGGGAGTTAACTATGGCTACACCTTC. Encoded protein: CSALLGVNYGYTF.

The DNA for the CDR3 is TGTGCCAGCAGCTTAGGACAGAGTAATGAGCAGTTCTTC. Protein product: CASSLGQSNEQFF. This chain links TRBV11-1 with TRBJ2-1; perhaps TRBD1 as D (5 bases). The germline CDR1 and CDR2 sequences are SGHAT and FQDESV (reference sequence). With 1 base removed from V and 7 bases from J, the gap between germline ends came to 8 bases. The CDR3 length is 13 residues.

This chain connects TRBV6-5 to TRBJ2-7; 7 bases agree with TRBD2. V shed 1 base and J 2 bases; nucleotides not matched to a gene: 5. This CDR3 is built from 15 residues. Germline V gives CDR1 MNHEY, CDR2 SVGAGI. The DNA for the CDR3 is TGTGCCAGCAGTTACTTTGGGGGAGGGGCCTACGAGCAGTACTTC. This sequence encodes CASSYFGGGAYEQYF.

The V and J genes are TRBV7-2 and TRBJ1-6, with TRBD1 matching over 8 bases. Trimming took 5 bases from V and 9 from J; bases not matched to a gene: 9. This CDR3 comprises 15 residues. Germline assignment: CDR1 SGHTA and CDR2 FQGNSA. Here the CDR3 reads CASSPTPDRASPLHF. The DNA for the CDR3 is TGTGCCAGCAGCCCTACTCCGGACAGGGCTTCACCCCTCCACTTT.

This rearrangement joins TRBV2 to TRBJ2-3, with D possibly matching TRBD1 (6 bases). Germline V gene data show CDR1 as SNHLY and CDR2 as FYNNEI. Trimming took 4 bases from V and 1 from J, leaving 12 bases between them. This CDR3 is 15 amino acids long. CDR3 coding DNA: TGTGCCAGCAGTGCCAGGGGATTGCGCACAGATACGCAGTATTTT. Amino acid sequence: CASSARGLRTDTQYF.

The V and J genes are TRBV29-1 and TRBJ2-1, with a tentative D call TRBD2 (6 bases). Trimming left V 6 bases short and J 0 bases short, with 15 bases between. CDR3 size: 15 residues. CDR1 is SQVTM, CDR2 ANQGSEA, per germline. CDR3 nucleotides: TGCAGCGTCTCCGGGAGAGCTTCCTCCTACAATGAGCAGTTCTTC. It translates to CSVSGRASSYNEQFF.

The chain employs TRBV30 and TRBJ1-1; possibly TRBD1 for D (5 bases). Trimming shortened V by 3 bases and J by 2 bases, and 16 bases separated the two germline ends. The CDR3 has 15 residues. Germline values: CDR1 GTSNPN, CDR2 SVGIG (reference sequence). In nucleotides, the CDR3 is TGTGCCTGGAGCGCAGGGACTTGGGCAAACACTGAAGCTTTCTTT. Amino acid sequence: CAWSAGTWANTEAFF. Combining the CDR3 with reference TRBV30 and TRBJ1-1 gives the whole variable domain SQTIHQWPATLVQPVGSPLSLECTVEGTSNPNLYWYRQAAGRGLQLLFYSVGIGQISSEVPQNLSASRPQDRQFILSSKKLLLSDSGFYLCAWSAGTWANTEAFFGQGTRLTVV.

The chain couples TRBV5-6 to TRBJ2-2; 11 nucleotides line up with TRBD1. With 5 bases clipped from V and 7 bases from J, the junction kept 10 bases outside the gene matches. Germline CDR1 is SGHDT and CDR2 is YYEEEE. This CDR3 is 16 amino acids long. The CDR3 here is CASRSDRGRAYGELFF. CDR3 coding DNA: TGTGCCAGCAGATCGGACAGGGGGCGCGCGTACGGGGAGCTGTTTTTT.

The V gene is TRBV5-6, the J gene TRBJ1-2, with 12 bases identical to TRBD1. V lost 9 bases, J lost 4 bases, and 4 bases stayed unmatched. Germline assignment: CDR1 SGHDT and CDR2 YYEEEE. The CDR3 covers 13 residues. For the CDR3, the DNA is TGTGCCACGGGACAGGGGGCCACCTATGGCTACACCTTC. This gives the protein CATGQGATYGYTF.

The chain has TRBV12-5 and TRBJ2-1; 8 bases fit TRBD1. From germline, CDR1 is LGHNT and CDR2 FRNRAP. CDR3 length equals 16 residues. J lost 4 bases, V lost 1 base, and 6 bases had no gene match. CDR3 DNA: TGTGCTAGTGGTTTGGAGAGGCAGGGGGCTTACAATGAGCAGTTCTTC. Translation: CASGLERQGAYNEQFF.

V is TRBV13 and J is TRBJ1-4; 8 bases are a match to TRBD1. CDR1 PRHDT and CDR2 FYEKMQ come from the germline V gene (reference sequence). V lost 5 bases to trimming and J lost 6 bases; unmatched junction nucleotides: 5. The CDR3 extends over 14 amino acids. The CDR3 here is CASSLGQGHEKLFF. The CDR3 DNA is TGTGCCAGCAGCCTCGGACAGGGCCATGAAAAACTGTTTTTT.

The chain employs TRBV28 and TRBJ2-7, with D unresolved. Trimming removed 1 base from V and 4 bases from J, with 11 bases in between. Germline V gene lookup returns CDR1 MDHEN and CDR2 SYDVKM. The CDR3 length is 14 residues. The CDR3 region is CASSLFIGAYEQYF. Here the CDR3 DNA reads TGTGCCAGCAGTTTATTCATCGGAGCTTACGAGCAGTACTTC.

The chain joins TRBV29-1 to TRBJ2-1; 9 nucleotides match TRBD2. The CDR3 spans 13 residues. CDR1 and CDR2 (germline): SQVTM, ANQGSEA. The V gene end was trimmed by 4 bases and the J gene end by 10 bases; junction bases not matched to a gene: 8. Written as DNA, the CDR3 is TGCAGCGTTGGGTTAGCGGGGGATGGGGAGCAGTTCTTC. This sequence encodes CSVGLAGDGEQFF.

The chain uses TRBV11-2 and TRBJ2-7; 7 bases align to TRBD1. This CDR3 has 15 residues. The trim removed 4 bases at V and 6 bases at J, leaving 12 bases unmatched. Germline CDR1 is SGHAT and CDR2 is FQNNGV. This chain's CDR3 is CASSSLRDSKAEQYF. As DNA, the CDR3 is TGTGCCAGCAGCTCACTCCGGGACAGTAAGGCCGAGCAGTACTTC.

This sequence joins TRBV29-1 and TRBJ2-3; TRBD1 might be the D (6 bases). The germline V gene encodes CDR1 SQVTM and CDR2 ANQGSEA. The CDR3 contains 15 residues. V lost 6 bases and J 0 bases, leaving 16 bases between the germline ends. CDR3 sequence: CSVARDTASTDTQYF. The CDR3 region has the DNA TGCAGCGTCGCCCGGGACACCGCTAGCACAGATACGCAGTATTTT.

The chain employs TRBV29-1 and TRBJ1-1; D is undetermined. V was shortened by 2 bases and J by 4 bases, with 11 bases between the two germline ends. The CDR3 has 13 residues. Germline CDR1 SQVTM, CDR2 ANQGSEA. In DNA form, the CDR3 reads TGCAGCGTTGAAAGGAGGCCCCCCACTGAAGCTTTCTTT. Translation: CSVERRPPTEAFF.

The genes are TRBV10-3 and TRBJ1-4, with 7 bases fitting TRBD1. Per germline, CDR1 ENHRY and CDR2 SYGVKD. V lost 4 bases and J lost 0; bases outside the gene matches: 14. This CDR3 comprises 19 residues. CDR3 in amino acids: CAISARTGGVGATNEKLFF. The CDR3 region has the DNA TGTGCCATCAGTGCAAGGACAGGTGGCGTGGGTGCAACTAATGAAAAACTGTTTTTT.